These 19 T cell receptor beta chains were sequenced from one sample in a study of tumor-infiltrating lymphocytes in oesophageal squamous cell carcinoma. Each CDR3 protein gets one entry after TCRdb re-called the PCR reads with MiXCR. The repertoire consists of fewer than 15,000 distinct CDR3 sequences, with 45% to 65% occurring once and the leading ten covering around a third. The specimen sequenced was esophageal tumor tissue. The source is a male donor with esophageal squamous cell carcinoma.

This chain uses TRBV6-2 or TRBV6-3 with TRBJ2-4, with 7 bases fitting TRBD1. The J call may be mistaken, given a closer DNA end match to TRBJ2-1. The CDR3 length is 15 residues. Per germline, CDR1 MNHEY and CDR2 SVGEGT. CDR3 bases: TGTGCCAGCAGTTACAGTCAGGGGGTTTACAATGAGCAGTTCTTC. This translates into CASSYSQGVYNEQFF.

This clonotype is a singleton in its sample. The CDR3 does not end in the conserved phenylalanine or tryptophan, so this is likely a read error. It is unclear where the CDR3 begins or ends on the DNA, so no DNA is shown, and the CDR3 is as TCRdb lists it. The chain joins TRBV6-1 to TRBJ2-5; TRBD1, as called in the table, went unchecked against the DNA. The CDR3 contains 16 residues when both ends are counted. Germline CDR1 is MNHNS and CDR2 is SASEGT. CDR3: CASKTGGDDYEQYFGN.

This chain connects TRBV7-6 to TRBJ2-5, with D tentatively TRBD1 (6 bases). The CDR3 has 15 amino acids. CDR1 is SGHVS and CDR2 is FNYEAQ in the germline V gene. V was clipped by 5 bases and J by 5 bases, with 18 bases between them. CDR3 sequence: CASSTTTGPEETQYF. The CDR3 DNA reads as TGTGCCAGCAGCACGACAACAGGGCCCGAGGAGACCCAGTACTTC.

This clonotype is large in the sample. The chain links TRBV12-3 or TRBV12-4 to TRBJ2-7, with 9 bases identical to TRBD1. J lost 6 bases, V lost 2 bases, and 5 bases had no gene match. This CDR3 has 14 residues. The CDR3 region has the DNA TGTGCCAGCAGTTTATGGGGACAGGGATCCGAGCAGTACTTC. This encodes CASSLWGQGSEQYF.

The rearrangement links TRBV7-3 to TRBJ2-4; 9 positions agree with TRBD1. The end of the DNA aligns better with TRBJ2-7, so the J call may be wrong. Germline CDR1 reads SGHTA; CDR2 reads FQGTGA. The CDR3 loop spans 15 amino acids. The CDR3 nucleotides are TGTGCCAGCAGCTTAGACAGGGGGTTGTCCTACGAGCAGTACTTC. This gives the protein CASSLDRGLSYEQYF.

This clonotype is large by share. The gene calls are TRBV7-9 and TRBJ2-1; unclear D gene. Germline V gene lookup returns CDR1 SEHNR and CDR2 FQNEAQ (reference sequence). The CDR3 is 16 amino acids. The V and J ends lost 5 bases and 3 bases respectively, with 17 bases between them. Here the CDR3 DNA reads TGTGCCAGCAGCAAAAGTGGGCGGTTTCTCTACAATGAGCAGTTCTTC. It codes for CASSKSGRFLYNEQFF.

The CDR3 sequence is CASSLVGQLATNEKLFF. The CDR3, as DNA: TGTGCCAGCAGCTTAGTGGGACAACTAGCAACTAATGAAAAACTGTTTTTT. The rearrangement uses TRBV7-2 and TRBJ1-4; weak D call: TRBD1 (6 bases). Germline V gives CDR1 SGHTA, CDR2 FQGNSA. V was trimmed by 1 base and J by 0 bases, leaving 12 bases between them. The CDR3 length is 17 residues.

The chain joins TRBV6-2 or TRBV6-3 to TRBJ2-4; the D gene is possibly TRBD1 (5 bases). Gene TRBJ2-7 matches the end of the DNA better, so the J call may be wrong. The germline V gene has CDR1 MNHEY and CDR2 SVGEGT. CDR3 length: 14 residues. For the CDR3, the DNA is TGTGCCAGCAGGAGGCAGGGATCAAACTACGAGCAGTACTTC. It codes for CASRRQGSNYEQYF.

The chain has TRBV7-2 and TRBJ2-5, with D unclear. Near its end, the DNA agrees better with TRBJ2-1, so the J call may be wrong. This CDR3 contains 12 residues. Germline CDR1 SGHTA, CDR2 FQGNSA. This CDR3 is CASSLTLNEQFF. Here the CDR3 DNA reads TGTGCCAGCAGCCTTACACTCAATGAGCAGTTCTTC.

This clonotype was observed many times. J is TRBJ2-1 and V is TRBV11-3, with D maybe TRBD2 (6 bases). The CDR3 totals 15 residues. Germline V gene data show CDR1 as SGHNT and CDR2 as YENEEA. The germline V and J ends were trimmed by 5 bases and 0 bases, with 11 bases remaining between them. DNA for the CDR3: TGTGCCAGCAGCCGACTAGGGAGCTCCTACAATGAGCAGTTCTTC. As protein: CASSRLGSSYNEQFF.

This clonotype came up a few times. This sequence joins TRBV7-8 and TRBJ2-5; 9 positions match TRBD1. Germline loops: CDR1 SGHVS, CDR2 FQNEAQ. V lost 5 bases to trimming and J lost 4 bases; unmatched junction nucleotides: 17. The CDR3 length is 18 residues. CDR3 nucleotide sequence: TGTGCCAGCAGCCGAACAGGGGGCGGACCAGAAGTAGGAGAGACCCAGTACTTC. Its protein product is CASSRTGGGPEVGETQYF. Full variable domain (outside the CDR3, taken from reference TRBV7-8 and TRBJ2-5): GAGVSQSPRYKVAKRGQDVALRCDPISGHVSLFWYQQALGQGPEFLTYFQNEAQLDKSGLPSDRFFAERPEGSVSTLKIQRTQQEDSAVYLCASSRTGGGPEVGETQYFGPGTRLLVL.

This clonotype was seen only a few times. V and J are TRBV7-6 and TRBJ2-7, with 10 bases that match TRBD2. The end of the DNA is better explained by TRBJ2-1, so the J call may be wrong. This CDR3 comprises 16 residues. Germline CDR1 is SGHVS and CDR2 is FNYEAQ. The CDR3 sequence is CASSLASGRAVTEQFF. CDR3 nucleotide sequence: TGTGCCAGCAGCTTAGCGAGCGGGAGGGCCGTGACTGAGCAGTTCTTC.

The chain recombines TRBV7-6 with TRBJ2-2; no firm D call. Germline CDR1 and CDR2: SGHVS and FNYEAQ. Trimming took 11 bases from V and 4 from J, leaving 11 bases between them. The CDR3 is made up of 12 amino acids. As DNA, the CDR3 is TGTGCCGGGCTTGAAGGCACCGGGGAGCTGTTTTTT. As protein: CAGLEGTGELFF.

There are many counts of this clonotype. The chain employs TRBV5-6 and TRBJ2-7, with D possibly matching TRBD1 (6 bases). V lost 4 bases and J lost 2, with 13 bases in between. In germline, CDR1 is SGHDT, CDR2 YYEEEE. CDR3 length: 14 amino acids. The CDR3 region is CASSTFGDTYEQYF. In nucleotides, the CDR3 is TGTGCCAGCAGCACCTTCGGGGACACCTACGAGCAGTACTTC.

This clonotype occurred a few times. The chain employs TRBV7-8 and TRBJ2-5; the D is unclear. The tail of the sequence fits TRBJ2-7 better, so the J call may be wrong. Germline V gene sequence: CDR1 SGHVS, CDR2 FQNEAQ. This CDR3 region has 13 residues. The CDR3 reads CASSLAEGYEQYF. Written as DNA, the CDR3 is TGTGCCAGCAGCTTAGCTGAAGGATACGAGCAGTACTTC.

This clonotype was seen a few times. The chain uses TRBV7-2 and TRBJ2-1, with 13 bases lining up with TRBD2. Germline CDR1 and CDR2: SGHTA and FQGNSA. The CDR3 is 18 residues long. Trimming at V came to 7 bases and at J to 5 bases, leaving 14 bases not matched to a gene. CDR3 nucleotide sequence: TGTGCCAGCACCATACTAGCGGGGGGGGTCGGGGGCCACAATGAGCAGTTCTTC. Translating it yields CASTILAGGVGGHNEQFF.

In the case of this clonotype: A much larger clone is a single base away; this may be a read error. CDR3 residues: CASSLGNEQYF. The CDR3 DNA follows: TGTGCCAGCAGTCTCGGCAATGAGCAGTACTTC. V gene TRBV6-9 combines with J gene TRBJ2-7, with D unresolved. The CDR3 totals 11 residues. Trimming stripped 5 bases from V and 7 bases from J, with 9 bases between. The germline V gene has CDR1 MNHGY and CDR2 SVAAGI.

The chain combines TRBV2 with TRBJ2-3; unclear D gene. V was clipped by 6 bases and J by 0 bases, with 10 bases between them. The CDR3 has 14 residues. CDR1 and CDR2 (germline): SNHLY, FYNNEI. The CDR3 loop reads CASRRAHSTDTQYF. The CDR3 nucleotides read TGTGCCAGCAGGAGAGCTCATAGCACAGATACGCAGTATTTT.

This clonotype occurred once. A single base separates this from a much larger clone, so it may be a read error. The conserved final phenylalanine or tryptophan is absent from the CDR3, which likely points to a read error. The chain is built from TRBV11-2 and TRBJ2-1; 9 nucleotides align to TRBD1. The J call could be wrong; TRBJ2-7 is a better fit for the DNA end. This CDR3 has 14 amino acids. Germline values: CDR1 SGHAT, CDR2 FQNNGV. This chain's CDR3 is CASSSGTGNYEQYL. The CDR3 DNA sequence: TGTGCCAGCAGCTCCGGGACAGGGAATTACGAGCAGTACTTG.